Sequencing of this T cell receptor beta chain was carried out in a study of cytomegalovirus exposure and HLA in healthy donors. Points from the study as a whole: In a later analysis, HLA-C alleles had the fewest associated TCRs, DRB1 alleles the most.

Worth noting for this clone: What it binds is not known.

CDR1 is MNHEY and CDR2 is SVGAGI in the germline V gene. This CDR3 region has 12 residues. V dropped 8 bases and J dropped 4 bases, with 9 bases sitting between them. The PCR employed 60 Vbeta primers together with 13 Jbeta primers. Sequenced by immunoSEQ multiplex PCR; TCRdb stores in-frame clones only, minus some. The sample has about 120,000 clones, over 60% seen once. Sample: PBMCs. The receptor's source is a middle-aged man in good health and CMV-seropositive. V and J are TRBV6-5 and TRBJ2-1, with unresolved D. For the CDR3, the DNA is TGTGCCAGCGCTACCGGGTACAATGAGCAGTTCTTC. Amino acids: CASATGYNEQFF.